A selection of T cell receptor beta chains follows, all from one sample in a study of spatial heterogeneity in lung cancer. Using its own MiXCR run on the 5' RACE reads, TCRdb lists one record per CDR3 protein. The sample includes about 42,000 distinct CDR3 sequences, over 6.5% of them seen just once. Sequences were derived from PBMCs, sampled at surgery. The receptors come from a female donor with early-stage non-small cell lung cancer. The CDR3 runs from the conserved cysteine through the conserved F or W. D genes are given only for firm matches. Some rows mark clone size as missing; the rest say once, few, many or name a class of expanded clone.

>.|TRBV27|TRBJ2-7|.
TGTGCCAGCAGTTTTCGGACGGCCCGCTCCTACGAGCAGTACTTC
CASSFRTARSYEQYF
>many|TRBV7-2|TRBJ2-1|TRBD2
TGTGCCAGCAGCTTAGGGGGACTAGCGGGGCACAATGAGCAGTTCTTC
CASSLGGLAGHNEQFF
>few|TRBV4-1|TRBJ1-1|TRBD1
TGCGCCAGCAGCCCGTCCGGGACAGGGGTAGTGAACACTGAAGCTTTCTTT
CASSPSGTGVVNTEAFF
>.|TRBV18|TRBJ2-3|.
TGTGCCAACTCACCTTCCCTTGGGGGGCTGGATACGCAGTATTTT
CANSPSLGGLDTQYF
>.|TRBV20-1|TRBJ2-1|.
TGCAGTGCCCGGACCCGGGCCTATTTGTTCTTC
CSARTRAYLFF
>.|TRBV24-1|TRBJ2-7|TRBD1
TGTGCCACCAGTGATCCGGACAGGGCCTACGAGCAGTACTTC
CATSDPDRAYEQYF
>many|TRBV7-3|TRBJ2-1|.
TGTGCCAGCAGCTTACAACAGGCCTCCTACAATGAGCAGTTCTTC
CASSLQQASYNEQFF
>medium-sized|TRBV7-3|TRBJ1-1|.
TGTGCCAGCAGCTCCGGACTTTGGGGGTCTGAAGCTTTCTTT
CASSSGLWGSEAFF
>many|TRBV20-1|TRBJ2-3|.
TGCAGTCAAGTCGCGGGGGCCATAGATACGCAGTATTTT
CSQVAGAIDTQYF
>many|TRBV29-1|TRBJ1-1|TRBD1
TGCAGCGGTACAGGGGGAATGAACACTGAAGCTTTCTTT
CSGTGGMNTEAFF
>.|TRBV21-1|TRBJ2-7|.
TGTGCCAGCAGCAAAGAACGGACAGGACTAACTAGGCAGTACTTC
CASSKERTGLTRQYF
>many|TRBV28|TRBJ1-3|TRBD1
TGTGCCAGCAACACCGACAGGGTCTCTGGAAACACCATATATTTT
CASNTDRVSGNTIYF
>many|TRBV5-4|TRBJ2-5|.
TGTGCCAGCAGCTTGGCGGGCAGGCAAGAGACCCAGTACTTC
CASSLAGRQETQYF
>once|TRBV27|TRBJ1-5|TRBD1
TGTGCCAGCAGTTTGGTAGTGGGACAGGGGACCGCCCAGCCCCAGCATTTT
CASSLVVGQGTAQPQHF
>many|TRBV12-3/TRBV12-4|TRBJ2-7|.
TGTGCCAGCAGATGGGACGGATATTCAGAGCAGTACTTC
CASRWDGYSEQYF
>.|TRBV12-3/TRBV12-4|TRBJ2-1|TRBD2
TGTGCCACCGTCCCATCTAGCGGGGGGCGGAAGGGGGAAAATGAGCAGTTCTTC
CATVPSSGGRKGENEQFF
>few|TRBV20-1|TRBJ2-3|.
TGCAGTGTCCGGGCCCTGGACACAGATACGCAGTATTTT
CSVRALDTDTQYF
>.|TRBV5-1|TRBJ2-1|.
TGCGCCAGCAGCTTAACACAGTCCGAATCGTACAATGAGCAGTTCTTC
CASSLTQSESYNEQFF
>many|TRBV10-3|TRBJ1-6|.
TGTGCCATCAGTGAGAGCTCCTATAATTCACCCCTCCACTTT
CAISESSYNSPLHF
>few|TRBV20-1|TRBJ2-7|TRBD1
TGCAGTGCTGAAAGGGCACAGGGGGGTTACGAGCAGTACTTC
CSAERAQGGYEQYF
>few|TRBV7-9|TRBJ1-3|.
TGTGCCAGCAGCTTTAGAGGAGACAAGAGCTCTGGAAACACCATATATTTT
CASSFRGDKSSGNTIYF
>once|TRBV7-3|TRBJ1-1|.
TGTGCCAGCAGCCTAGACATTACGACAGCAAACACTGAAGCTTTCTTT
CASSLDITTANTEAFF
>many|TRBV7-2|TRBJ1-6|.
TGTGCCAGCAGCGTGGGGGGGATTAATTCACCCCTCCACTTT
CASSVGGINSPLHF
>.|TRBV18|TRBJ1-1|.
TGTGCCAGCTTCCCCACCCCCTCGGGGAATACTGAAGCTTTCTTT
CASFPTPSGNTEAFF
>.|TRBV5-6|TRBJ2-1|.
TGTGCCAGCAGCGCCTGGGTTGGCGAACAGTTCTTC
CASSAWVGEQFF
>.|TRBV4-1|TRBJ2-5|TRBD2
TGCGCCAGCAGCCTCTTAATAGCGGGGGTCCTCCAAGAGACCCAGTACTTC
CASSLLIAGVLQETQYF
>many|TRBV20-1|TRBJ2-3|.
TGCAGTGCTGGTCGGGACCCTGGGGGCACAGATACGCAGTATTTT
CSAGRDPGGTDTQYF
>many|TRBV7-2|TRBJ1-5|.
TGTGCCAGCAGCTTGGTAGTCAATCAGCCCCAGCATTTT
CASSLVVNQPQHF
>few|TRBV20-1|TRBJ1-1|.
TGCAGTGCTAGAGAGGGGAACACTGAAGCTTTCTTT
CSAREGNTEAFF
>many|TRBV6-5|TRBJ2-5|TRBD2
TGTGCCAGCAGGACCCCAGCGGGGGGGCAAGAGACCCAGTACTTC
CASRTPAGGQETQYF
>many|TRBV20-1|TRBJ1-1|.
TGCAGTGCTGGGAGAATGGGGAGAGCTTTCTTT
CSAGRMGRAFF
>many|TRBV5-1|TRBJ2-7|TRBD2
TGCGCCAGCACCCCAGCGGGGGGCCCCGGCGAGCAGTACTTC
CASTPAGGPGEQYF
>.|TRBV3-1|TRBJ2-5|.
TGTGCCAGCAGCCAAGCCCCACGAGGGGGCCAAGAGACCCAGTACTTC
CASSQAPRGGQETQYF
>many|TRBV6-2/TRBV6-3|TRBJ2-5|.
TGTGCCAGCAATTCAGTCGGGGAGACCCAGTACTTC
CASNSVGETQYF
>many|TRBV12-3/TRBV12-4|TRBJ1-1|.
TGTGCCAGCAGTTTTCTCGACTTACCCACTGAAGCTTTCTTT
CASSFLDLPTEAFF
>many|TRBV6-2/TRBV6-3|TRBJ1-1|TRBD1
TGTGCCAGCAGTTGGGACAGGAGGGCTGAAGCTTTCTTT
CASSWDRRAEAFF
>many|TRBV2|TRBJ2-7|.
TGTGCCAGCCTGAGGGGGGGAACCTGGGAGCAGTACTTC
CASLRGGTWEQYF
>.|TRBV15|TRBJ2-3|.
TGTGCCACCAGCAGAAAGAGGAACTCCCACAATCCCACAGATACGCAGTATTTT
CATSRKRNSHNPTDTQYF
>few|TRBV27|TRBJ2-7|.
TGTGCCAACCCAGCCGATCCCCATTACGAGCAGTACTTC
CANPADPHYEQYF
>.|TRBV11-2|TRBJ1-2|.
TGTGCCAGCAGCCCAGGCGGGACAACGACCAACTATGGCTACACCTTC
CASSPGGTTTNYGYTF
>.|TRBV5-5|TRBJ1-3|.
TGTGCCAGCAGCTTGTGGCAGCCTTACGGAAACACCATATATTTT
CASSLWQPYGNTIYF
>.|TRBV19|TRBJ2-3|.
TGTGCCAGTAGCCTGACAGTGACAGATACGCAGTATTTT
CASSLTVTDTQYF
>.|TRBV4-1|TRBJ1-2|.
TGCGCCAGCAGCCAAGAGGGGGGCACTGGCTATGGCTACACCTTC
CASSQEGGTGYGYTF
>.|TRBV6-5|TRBJ2-1|TRBD2
TGTGCCAGCAGTTCCGAGGGACTAGCGGCCAATGAGCAGTTCTTC
CASSSEGLAANEQFF
>many|TRBV10-2|TRBJ2-7|TRBD1
TGCGCCAGCAGTGGTAGAGGACAGGGTAACTCCTACGAGCAGTACTTC
CASSGRGQGNSYEQYF
>.|TRBV5-4|TRBJ2-1|.
TGTGCCAGCAGCCGAGGGGGGCAGTACAATGAGCAGTTCTTC
CASSRGGQYNEQFF
>.|TRBV12-3/TRBV12-4|TRBJ2-3|TRBD2
TGTGCCAGCAGTTTAGTAGCGGGGTCATGGGATACGCAGTATTTT
CASSLVAGSWDTQYF
>many|TRBV12-3/TRBV12-4|TRBJ2-7|.
TGTGCCAGCAGCCTGGGACTTTTCTACGAGCAGTACTTC
CASSLGLFYEQYF
>.|TRBV7-8|TRBJ1-2|TRBD1
TGTGCCAGCAGCTTAGCCGGACAGGGGCTCTATGGCTACACCTTC
CASSLAGQGLYGYTF
>many|TRBV7-9|TRBJ2-5|.
TGTGCCAGCAGCTTAGATCCGCAAGAGACCCAGTACTTC
CASSLDPQETQYF